The following is a T cell receptor (beta chain) sequence with its context. The data belong to a study of shared clonotypes between healthy human individuals. There are 16 residues in the CDR3. Germline lookup yields CDR1 MDHEN and CDR2 SYDVKM. Trimming cost V 4 bases and J 1 base, with 17 bases left between them. Method: immunoSEQ multiplex PCR; TCRdb's copy keeps in-frame clones and lacks some. The table lists some 630,000 clones, 72% of them singletons, with approximately 1.8% in the top ten. Sequencing used memory CD4+ T cells sorted from blood. Specified subset: CD45RA-negative fraction. The source of this sequence is a woman aged 25 to 39 in good health. The chain is built from TRBV28 and TRBJ2-7, with unresolved D. The CDR3 sequence is CASSSQRGGVSYEQYF. As DNA, the CDR3 is TGTGCCAGCAGTTCCCAGCGCGGTGGGGTTTCCTACGAGCAGTACTTC.